Presented here are 23 T cell receptor beta chains from one specimen sequenced in a study of T-cell reconstitution after alpha-beta-depleted transplantation in children. Using unique molecular identifiers, the investigators prepared the TCRbeta library. MiXCR was run by TCRdb on the PCR reads, yielding one entry per CDR3 protein. The table has 350,000 to 450,000 distinct CDR3 sequences, 13% seen once. The sample here was PBMCs, taken from the stem cell graft. These receptors were obtained from a human donor who donated a stem cell graft to a child with Fanconi anemia.

This clonotype was counted between two and nine times. The V gene is TRBV7-6, the J gene TRBJ2-2; D is undetermined. Germline V gene sequence: CDR1 SGHVS, CDR2 FNYEAQ. V lost 2 bases, J lost 8 bases, and 9 bases lay in between. The CDR3 contains 13 residues. The chain's CDR3 is CASSLNPEGELFF. The CDR3 bases are TGTGCCAGCAGCTTAAATCCCGAGGGGGAGCTGTTTTTT.

This clonotype was seen repeatedly, ten times or more. This chain uses TRBV4-3 with TRBJ1-6; no reliable D call. CDR1 is LGHNA, CDR2 YSLEER, per germline. Trimming removed 0 bases from V and 7 bases from J, with 10 bases in between. The CDR3 length is 15 residues. The CDR3 DNA follows: TGCGCCAGCAGCCAAGATGCGGCGGAAAATTCACCCCTCCACTTT. Its translation: CASSQDAAENSPLHF.

This clonotype was found a few times. The chain couples TRBV7-9 to TRBJ1-5; weak D call: TRBD1 (5 bases). CDR1 and CDR2 from the germline V gene are SEHNR and FQNEAQ (reference sequence). CDR3 length equals 15 residues. Trimming took 5 bases from V and 7 from J, leaving 18 bases between them. The chain's CDR3 is CASSVAGGVDQPQHF. CDR3 bases: TGTGCCAGCAGCGTGGCGGGAGGGGTAGACCAGCCCCAGCATTTT. Full variable domain (missing parts from reference TRBV7-9 and TRBJ1-5): DTGVSQNPRHKITKRGQNVTFRCDPISEHNRLYWYRQTLGQGPEFLTYFQNEAQLEKSRLLSDRFSAERPKGSFSTLEIQRTEQGDSAMYLCASSVAGGVDQPQHFGDGTRLSIL.

In this sample, this clonotype turned up a few times. The chain is built from TRBV15 and TRBJ1-1; D perhaps matches TRBD1 (5 bases). Germline lookup yields CDR1 LNHNV and CDR2 YYDKDF (reference sequence). Trimming pared 1 base from V and 0 bases from J, leaving 18 bases between. The CDR3 is made up of 18 amino acids. CDR3: CATSRGGGQGPLNTEAFF. The DNA for the CDR3 is TGTGCCACCAGCAGAGGTGGTGGTCAGGGCCCCCTGAACACTGAAGCTTTCTTT.

This clonotype has just a few counts. The V call is TRBV10-1, the J call TRBJ2-1; TRBD1 is a possible D gene (6 bases). V gave up 3 bases and J gave up 9 bases, with 15 bases separating them. The CDR3 is 14 residues long. In germline, CDR1 is WNHNN, CDR2 SYGVQD (reference sequence). The CDR3 DNA reads TGCGCCAGCAGTGATCAGGGGCCCTTTCGTGAGCAGTTCTTC. Amino acid sequence: CASSDQGPFREQFF.

This chain connects TRBV4-3 to TRBJ1-5; 8 bases agree with TRBD1. The germline gives CDR1 LGHNA, CDR2 YSLEER. This CDR3 has 15 amino acids. Trimming took 0 bases from V and 4 from J; bases not matched to a gene: 2. CDR3 amino acids: CASSQDHRGNQPQHF. CDR3 DNA sequence: TGCGCCAGCAGCCAAGATCACAGGGGGAATCAGCCCCAGCATTTT.

This clonotype was observed many times. The chain carries TRBV5-6 and TRBJ1-1, with D uncertain. CDR1 is SGHDT, CDR2 YYEEEE, per germline. The CDR3 spans 16 residues. Trimming removed 0 bases at V and 4 bases at J, with 16 bases between. The CDR3 bases are TGTGCCAGCAGCTTGGCCAGGTCCCTGTACGTCACTGAAGCTTTCTTT. This codes for CASSLARSLYVTEAFF.

The chain couples TRBV7-9 to TRBJ2-7; no clear D gene. The germline V gene encodes CDR1 SEHNR and CDR2 FQNEAQ (reference sequence). V was cut by 5 bases and J by 0 bases, with 17 bases left in between. CDR3 length: 16 amino acids. The CDR3 here is CASSQTWGHSSYEQYV. DNA of the CDR3: TGTGCCAGCAGCCAAACGTGGGGTCACAGCTCCTACGAGCAGTACGTC.

This clonotype was observed a handful of times. V is TRBV6-1 and J is TRBJ2-1; 8 nucleotides match TRBD1. CDR3 length: 14 amino acids. V was clipped by 6 bases and J by 2 bases; unmatched bases: 3. From germline, CDR1 is MNHNS and CDR2 SASEGT. The CDR3 here is CASSQDRAYNEQFF. The DNA of the CDR3 is TGTGCCAGCAGCCAGGACAGGGCCTACAATGAGCAGTTCTTC.

The rearrangement links TRBV4-2 to TRBJ2-7, with D perhaps matching TRBD2 (6 bases). Germline loops: CDR1 LGHNA, CDR2 YNFKEQ. The CDR3 is 14 amino acids. Trimming took off 2 bases at V and 3 bases at J, with 11 bases between the two ends. The CDR3 is CASSQRDSNYEQYF. The CDR3 DNA is TGTGCCAGCAGCCAAAGGGACTCGAACTACGAGCAGTACTTC.

This clonotype has a handful of counts. The chain joins TRBV29-1 to TRBJ2-3, with D possibly being TRBD1 (5 bases). Trimming pared 1 base from V and 3 bases from J, leaving 17 bases between. This CDR3 comprises 16 residues. Per the germline V gene, CDR1 is SQVTM and CDR2 is ANQGSEA. CDR3 residues: CSVEGHRRGGTDTQYF. In DNA, the CDR3 is TGCAGCGTTGAAGGCCACAGAAGGGGCGGAACAGATACGCAGTATTTT.

This clonotype was seen a handful of times. The V call is TRBV5-1, the J call TRBJ2-2; weak D call: TRBD1 (6 bases). Between the trimmed V and J ends, which lost 1 base and 7 bases, there was a span of 11 bases. Germline loops: CDR1 SGHRS, CDR2 YFSETQ. CDR3 size: 14 residues. The CDR3 spells CASSLRQASGELFF. The CDR3 region has the DNA TGCGCCAGCAGCTTGCGACAGGCAAGCGGGGAGCTGTTTTTT. Complete variable domain (other parts from reference TRBV5-1 and TRBJ2-2): KAGVTQTPRYLIKTRGQQVTLSCSPISGHRSVSWYQQTPGQGLQFLFEYFSETQRNKGNFPGRFSGRQFSNSRSEMNVSTLELGDSALYLCASSLRQASGELFFGEGSRLTVL.

The chain couples TRBV6-5 to TRBJ1-5, with D uncertain. The CDR3 is 10 amino acids. The germline V and J ends were trimmed by 8 bases and 6 bases, with 5 bases remaining between them. Germline loops: CDR1 MNHEY, CDR2 SVGAGI. CDR3 amino acids: CASGSQPQHF. In nucleotides, the CDR3 is TGTGCCAGCGGGAGTCAGCCCCAGCATTTT.

This clonotype was found many times. CDR3 nucleotides: TGCAGCGTTGAAGGGGTACGACAGGGGATCTATGGCTACACCTTC. The encoded protein is CSVEGVRQGIYGYTF. The V and J genes are TRBV29-1 and TRBJ1-2, with 8 bases matching TRBD1. Germline V gene lookup returns CDR1 SQVTM and CDR2 ANQGSEA. J gave up 4 bases and V 1 base, and 8 bases lay outside the gene matches. The CDR3 sequence is 15 residues long.

The sample holds many counts of this clonotype. V and J are TRBV15 and TRBJ1-1; possible D gene TRBD1, 5 bases. V dropped 1 base and J dropped 4 bases, with 10 bases sitting between them. The CDR3 is made up of 14 amino acids. The V gene's germline CDR1 is LNHNV and CDR2 YYDKDF (reference sequence). The CDR3 nucleotides are TGTGCCACCAGCAGAGGAAACAGGCGCACTGAAGCTTTCTTT. Protein product: CATSRGNRRTEAFF. The complete variable domain, with remaining parts taken from reference TRBV15 and TRBJ1-1, reads DAMVIQNPRYQVTQFGKPVTLSCSQTLNHNVMYWYQQKSSQAPKLLFHYYDKDFNNEADTPDNFQSRRPNTSFCFLDIRSPGLGDTAMYLCATSRGNRRTEAFFGQGTRLTVV.

This clonotype was seen a few times. This rearrangement joins TRBV20-1 to TRBJ2-6; the D is unclear. Germline CDR1 and CDR2: DFQATT and SNEGSKA (reference sequence). Trimming took 3 bases from V and 4 from J, leaving 10 bases between them. This CDR3 has 14 amino acids. The CDR3 region has the DNA TGCAGTGCTAGCCAAGGGCACGGGGCCAACGTCCTGACTTTC. Translation gives CSASQGHGANVLTF.

This clonotype was detected only a few times. CDR3 sequence: CSVTLASSYNEQFF. CDR3 DNA sequence: TGCAGCGTTACTCTGGCAAGCTCCTACAATGAGCAGTTCTTC. The rearrangement links TRBV29-1 to TRBJ2-1; D is unclear. This CDR3 contains 14 residues. Trimming pared 5 bases from V and 0 bases from J, leaving 11 bases between. CDR1 is SQVTM and CDR2 is ANQGSEA in the germline V gene.

The chain joins TRBV9 to TRBJ2-1; D is perhaps TRBD2 (6 bases). V lost 0 bases to trimming and J lost 5 bases, with 12 bases between them. Per the germline V gene, CDR1 is SGDLS and CDR2 is YYNGEE. The length of the CDR3 is 15 residues. The chain's CDR3 is CASSVGPGENNEQFF. The CDR3 bases are TGTGCCAGCAGCGTAGGCCCGGGGGAAAACAATGAGCAGTTCTTC.

This clonotype has only one observation. This chain connects TRBV6-2 or TRBV6-3 to TRBJ2-7, with D perhaps being TRBD1 or TRBD2 (5 bases each). The V end lost 6 bases, the J end lost 2 bases, and 14 bases lay between the germline ends. The CDR3 runs to 14 residues. Germline values: CDR1 MNHEY, CDR2 SVGEGT. CDR3 nucleotides: TGTGCCAGCAGCCCTGAGGGGAGCACCTACGAGCAGTACTTC. It encodes CASSPEGSTYEQYF.

CDR3 sequence: CASSLTRTGQSYEQYF. The CDR3 DNA reads TGCGCCAGCAGCTTGACCCGAACGGGACAGAGCTACGAGCAGTACTTC. V is TRBV5-1 and J is TRBJ2-7, with 7 bases that match TRBD1. In germline, CDR1 is SGHRS, CDR2 YFSETQ. With 1 base clipped from V and 3 bases from J, the junction kept 10 bases outside the gene matches. The CDR3 is 16 amino acids.

This clonotype has a count of ten or more. The V gene is TRBV9, the J gene TRBJ1-5; no definite D call. Trimming took off 4 bases at V and 7 bases at J, with 9 bases between the two ends. The CDR3 has 12 residues. The germline V gene encodes CDR1 SGDLS and CDR2 YYNGEE. CDR3 nucleotide sequence: TGTGCCAGCAGCTCAGGAGAACAGCCCCAGCATTTT. It yields the protein CASSSGEQPQHF.

The chain employs TRBV25-1 and TRBJ1-5; D not certain. The ends were cut back, 3 bases at V and 4 bases at J, with 16 bases in the middle. Germline V gene data show CDR1 as MGHDK and CDR2 as SYGVNS. This CDR3 has 16 amino acids. CDR3 nucleotide sequence: TGTGCCAGCAGTGACCCCTCTGAGGGTGGAAATCAGCCCCAGCATTTT. Translating it yields CASSDPSEGGNQPQHF.

This clonotype has more than one count but fewer than ten. V is TRBV2 and J is TRBJ2-1; 7 nucleotides agree with TRBD1. Germline V gene data show CDR1 as SNHLY and CDR2 as FYNNEI. The CDR3 is 15 amino acids. V was clipped by 7 bases and J by 6 bases; unmatched bases: 12. This CDR3 reads CASTGTVGDGNEQFF. The DNA of the CDR3 is TGTGCCAGCACCGGGACAGTCGGTGATGGCAATGAGCAGTTCTTC.